Shown below are 22 T cell receptor beta chains from a single sample sequenced in a study of CD8+ T cells in alopecia areata. Once RNA had been extracted, it was reverse transcribed into cDNA to act as the sequencing template. TCRdb's table, derived via immunoSEQ multiplex PCR, lists solely in-frame clones and lacks some. The sample includes roughly 260,000 clones, none of them occurring once. The pooled cutaneous lymph node cells were sorted using several markers (CD4, CD8alpha, NKG2D, NKG2ACE and others). The material sequenced was CD4+ T cells sorted from a lymph node. The receptors shown here come from a C3H/HeJ mouse with alopecia areata. Mouse MHC haplotype: H2-k.

In regard to this clone: Each gene name is a mouse one. The read is 4 residues too short to cover the CDR3 end, so that end is filled in from the germline J gene. This chain uses TRBV13-1 with TRBJ2-1; 10 nucleotides match TRBD1. The junction had 2 bases not matched to a gene; V was cut back by 6 bases and J by 5 bases. Per germline, CDR1 NSHNY and CDR2 SYGAGN. This CDR3 has 13 residues. The covered CDR3 bases are TGTGCCAGCACCGGGACAGGGGATGCT. It specifies CASTGTGDA. The whole CDR3 reads CASTGTGDAEQFF.

Comment on this clone: Gene names follow the mouse nomenclature. The sequence runs out 4 residues before the end of the CDR3; the remainder is reconstructed from the germline J gene. This chain uses TRBV31 with TRBJ2-2; TRBD2 matches 9 bases. Unmatched junction bases numbered 2, after V lost 3 bases and J lost 0 bases. This CDR3 spans 15 amino acids. CDR1 is GKSSPN, CDR2 SITVG, per germline. The CDR3 sequence: CAWRLGGSNTGQLYF. The part of the CDR3 DNA that was read is TGTGCCTGGAGACTGGGGGGCTCAAACACCGGG.

With regard to this clone: Each gene name is a mouse one. The read halts 4 residues ahead of the CDR3 end, with the missing end drawn from the germline J gene. J is TRBJ1-2 and V is TRBV13-2, with unresolved D. This CDR3 spans 12 amino acids. Germline CDR1 is NNHNN and CDR2 is SYGAGS (reference sequence). Trimming left V 0 bases short and J 4 bases short, with 4 bases between. CDR3 sequence: CASGDAASDYTF. CDR3 DNA (partial): TGTGCCAGCGGTGATGCAGCCTCC.

This clone appeared many times. Gene names denote mouse genes. The read ends 4 residues before the CDR3 terminus; that terminus is restored from the germline J gene. The J gene is TRBJ2-1, the V gene TRBV3; TRBD1 aligns across 9 bases. The CDR3 has 13 residues. CDR1 and CDR2 from the germline V gene are SNHLY and FYNGKV (reference sequence). CDR3 sequence: CASSPDRGAEQFF. The sequenced part of the CDR3 DNA is TGTGCCAGCAGTCCGGACAGGGGAGCT.

Concerning this clone: These gene names are mouse names. From the germline J gene comes the end of the CDR3, since the read stops 4 residues before it. The chain couples TRBV13-2 to TRBJ1-2, with 7 bases matching TRBD1. The CDR3 sequence is 15 residues long. Germline-derived CDR1 and CDR2 are NNHNN and SYGAGS (reference sequence). J lost 3 bases, V lost 3 bases, and 8 bases had no gene match. CDR3 DNA, as far as it was read: TGTGCCAGCGGTGTTTCACAGGGGACGGACTCC. This encodes CASGVSQGTDS. The entire CDR3 protein is CASGVSQGTDSDYTF.

A word on this clone: Gene and germline names: mouse. The read ends 3 residues before the CDR3 terminus; that terminus is restored from the germline J gene. The chain is built from TRBV31 and TRBJ1-6; 9 bases match TRBD1. TRBJ1-6 is identified as an open reading frame with a role that is uncertain. The CDR3 runs to 16 residues. Germline loops: CDR1 GKSSPN, CDR2 SITVG. The trim removed 0 bases at V and 7 bases at J, leaving 7 bases unmatched. The CDR3 protein is CAWSLGTGRPNSPLYF. The DNA read from the CDR3 is TGTGCCTGGAGTCTAGGGACAGGGAGACCCAATTCGCCC.

Turning to this clone: Gene names are mouse gene names. The read falls 4 residues short of the CDR3 end, and the missing part is taken from the germline J gene. The sample has other DNA sequences that encode this CDR3 too. The rearrangement links TRBV19 to TRBJ1-2; 7 nucleotides line up with TRBD1. V shed 5 bases and J 4 bases; nucleotides not matched to a gene: 2. The CDR3 totals 12 residues. Germline V gives CDR1 FNHDT, CDR2 SITEND (reference sequence). Incomplete CDR3 DNA: TGTGCCAGCAGCAGGGGGTTCTCC. Its translation: CASSRGFS. From start to end, the CDR3 is CASSRGFSDYTF.

This clone was seen at least ten times. Mouse names are used for the genes. The read ends 4 residues early relative to the CDR3; the germline J gene fills the gap. The chain carries TRBV13-1 and TRBJ2-3, with D possibly TRBD1 on 6 matching bases. The V end lost 5 bases, the J end lost 0 bases, and 13 bases lay between the germline ends. The CDR3 is 15 residues long. Germline CDR1 is NSHNY and CDR2 is SYGAGN. The CDR3 DNA, read in part, is TGTGCCAGCAGAACAGGGTCCACTAGTGCAGAA. It specifies CASRTGSTSAE. The complete CDR3 protein is CASRTGSTSAETLYF.

This clone turned up a few times. Gene names follow the mouse nomenclature. The CDR3 goes on 4 residues after the read ends, and that part is filled in from the germline J gene. V gene TRBV14 combines with J gene TRBJ2-5; 10 bases fit TRBD2. Per the germline V gene, CDR1 is SGHDT and CDR2 is FRDEAV. CDR3 size: 15 residues. The ends lost 0 bases at V and 3 bases at J; junction bases unmatched: 1. The sequenced CDR3 bases are TGTGCCAGCAGTTTCTCTGGGGGGGCGCAAGAC. Its protein is CASSFSGGAQD. The whole CDR3 is CASSFSGGAQDTQYF.

This clone was counted a few times. Gene names follow the mouse nomenclature. The CDR3 end falls 4 residues outside the read, so it is completed with the germline J gene. The chain uses TRBV1 and TRBJ2-1; 8 bases are a match to TRBD1. CDR1 is NSQYPW, CDR2 LRSPGD, per germline (reference sequence). This CDR3 region has 14 residues. The CDR3 protein is CTCSAAGQEAEQFF. Partial CDR3 DNA: TGCACCTGCAGTGCAGCGGGACAGGAGGCT.

Comment on this clone: Mouse gene names apply. The chain's CDR3 is CASSFYPEGVNTGQLYF. The sequenced CDR3 bases are TGTGCCAGCAGTTTCTATCCCGAGGGGGTGAACACCGGG. The genes are TRBV14 and TRBJ2-2; TRBD1 is a possible D gene (6 bases). The DNA ends 4 residues before the CDR3 does, and the rest of the CDR3 is filled in from the germline J gene. CDR1 is SGHDT, CDR2 FRDEAV, per germline. V shed 0 bases and J shed 2 bases, with 14 bases lying between them. CDR3 length equals 17 residues. The whole variable domain, filled in from reference TRBV14 and TRBJ2-2, reads EAGVTQSPRYAVLQEGQAVSFWCDPISGHDTLYWYQQPRDQGPQLLVYFRDEAVIDNSQLPSDRFSAVRPKGTNSTLKIQSAKQGDTATYLCASSFYPEGVNTGQLYFGEGSKLTVL.

This clone was seen more than once but under ten times. Genes and germline are mouse. Sequencing ends 4 residues short of the CDR3 end; the germline J gene provides the rest. This rearrangement joins TRBV31 to TRBJ2-3, with D unclear. Between the trimmed V and J ends, which lost 4 bases and 0 bases, there was a span of 8 bases. The CDR3 sequence is 13 residues long. Per germline, CDR1 GKSSPN and CDR2 SITVG. CDR3 DNA (partial): TGTGCCTGGACTCCCAGTAGTGCAGAA. Translation: CAWTPSSAE. The entire CDR3 protein is CAWTPSSAETLYF.

In regard to this clone: Gene names refer to mouse genes. The read stops 4 residues short of the end of the CDR3; the missing end is completed from the germline J gene. This chain connects TRBV1 to TRBJ1-2; D is possibly TRBD1 (6 bases). This CDR3 contains 15 residues. Trimming stripped 2 bases from V and 0 bases from J, with 10 bases between. CDR1 NSQYPW and CDR2 LRSPGD come from the germline V gene (reference sequence). The CDR3 reads CTCSANREANSDYTF. Partial CDR3 DNA: TGCACCTGCAGTGCAAACAGGGAGGCAAACTCC.

This clone showed up just a few times. The listed genes are named as in mouse. The read ends 4 residues before the CDR3 terminus; that terminus is restored from the germline J gene. The chain is built from TRBV31 and TRBJ2-3; 10 bases align to TRBD2. Germline V lookup: CDR1 GKSSPN, CDR2 SITVG. This CDR3 is built from 16 residues. Germline trimming cut 5 bases from V and 0 bases from J; bases unmatched to any gene: 8. The sequenced part of the CDR3 DNA is TGTGCCTGGGGGAGGGACTGGGGAGCTAGTGCAGAA. It is translated as CAWGRDWGASAE. The whole CDR3 protein is CAWGRDWGASAETLYF.

Comments on this clone: Mouse gene names and germline throughout. The read halts 4 residues ahead of the CDR3 end, with the missing end drawn from the germline J gene. The genes are TRBV13-1 and TRBJ2-5; D possibly corresponds to TRBD2 (6 bases). V was pared by 4 bases and J by 1 base, with 10 bases between. Per the germline V gene, CDR1 is NSHNY and CDR2 is SYGAGN. The CDR3 runs to 14 residues. The CDR3 loop is CASSSGTYQDTQYF. Incomplete CDR3 DNA: TGTGCCAGCAGTTCCGGGACTTACCAAGAC.

Points on this clone: Mouse germline and gene names are used. Read coverage stops 4 residues before the CDR3 terminus; the germline J gene supplies the remainder. J is TRBJ2-7 and V is TRBV19; D possibly corresponds to TRBD1 (6 bases). With 3 bases removed from V and 3 bases from J, the gap between germline ends came to 10 bases. The length of the CDR3 is 13 residues. CDR1 and CDR2 from the germline V gene are FNHDT and SITEND (reference sequence). The CDR3 region is CASSKGGGYEQYF. The covered CDR3 bases are TGTGCCAGCAGTAAGGGAGGGGGCTAT.

Only a few counts were recorded for this clone. The germline and genes are mouse ones. The CDR3 end falls 4 residues outside the read, so it is completed with the germline J gene. The genes are TRBV13-3 and TRBJ2-2; 9 bases line up with TRBD2. This CDR3 is 16 amino acids long. CDR1 and CDR2 from the germline V gene are NNHDY and SYVADS. Trimming took 0 bases from V and 3 from J; bases not matched to a gene: 3. The CDR3 loop reads CASSDDWGVDTGQLYF. The CDR3 bases that were read are TGTGCCAGCAGTGATGACTGGGGGGTGGACACCGGG.

This clone has only a few counts. Gene names denote mouse genes. Here the CDR3 reads CASSGQKASYNSPLYF. The part of the CDR3 DNA that was read is TGTGCCAGCAGTGGACAGAAAGCTTCCTATAATTCGCCC. The chain carries TRBV13-1 and TRBJ1-6; D may be TRBD1 (5 bases). The sequence runs out 3 residues before the end of the CDR3; the remainder is reconstructed from the germline J gene. TRBJ1-6 is designated an ORF whose function remains uncertain. The CDR3 extends over 16 amino acids. V was pared by 3 bases and J by 0 bases, with 10 bases between. CDR1 is NSHNY and CDR2 is SYGAGN in the germline V gene.

In its sample, this clone was seen a few times. Gene names refer to mouse genes. The read terminates 4 residues before the CDR3 end, so the remaining end is supplied by the germline J gene. This chain joins TRBV12-1 and TRBJ2-5; TRBD2 aligns across 10 bases. This CDR3 is built from 16 residues. Per germline, CDR1 SGHSN and CDR2 HYEKVE. The J segment lost 2 bases and the V segment lost 0 bases, leaving 4 bases of the junction unmatched. The CDR3 protein is CASSLERTGGQDTQYF. CDR3 bases read: TGTGCCAGCTCTCTCGAGAGGACTGGGGGCCAAGAC.

Of note for this clone: Mouse gene names and germline throughout. The read falls 4 residues short of the CDR3 end, and the missing part is taken from the germline J gene. The V call is TRBV1, the J call TRBJ2-4, with D unresolved. CDR3 length: 12 residues. The V end was cut by 5 bases, the J end by 0 bases, with 3 bases between. The V gene's germline CDR1 is NSQYPW and CDR2 LRSPGD (reference sequence). Incomplete CDR3 DNA: TGCACCTGCAGTCTTAGTCAAAAC. Translated: CTCSLSQN. The entire CDR3 sequence reads CTCSLSQNTLYF.

Regarding this clone: Genes and germline are mouse. The read is 4 residues too short to cover the CDR3 end, so that end is filled in from the germline J gene. The chain uses TRBV1 and TRBJ2-1; TRBD1 matches at 10 bases. Germline V gene data show CDR1 as NSQYPW and CDR2 as LRSPGD (reference sequence). The CDR3 is 14 amino acids. The covered CDR3 bases are TGCACCTGCAGTGAAGACAGGGGGCGAGCT. Its protein product is CTCSEDRGRA. The CDR3 as a whole reads CTCSEDRGRAEQFF.

This clone was observed a few times. Germline and genes here are mouse. The CDR3 is cut off 4 residues early in the read; its end comes from the germline J gene. The same CDR3 arises from other DNA sequences in this sample as well. V is TRBV5 and J is TRBJ2-5, with 8 bases matching TRBD1. CDR1 is LGHNA and CDR2 is YNLKQL in the germline V gene (reference sequence). The CDR3 is 13 amino acids. The DNA read from the CDR3 is TGTGCCAGCAGCCCGACAGGGGAGGAC. Encoded protein: CASSPTGED. The full CDR3 reads CASSPTGEDTQYF.